This TCR beta chain is from a study of T cell responses to AZD1222 COVID-19 vaccine. This clone was detected a few times. Data came from immunoSEQ multiplex PCR; TCRdb stores just in-frame clones and leaves some out. This table has approximately 140,000 clones, 90% appearing once. This clonotype was obtained from an adult in good health. The source was peripheral blood, collected on day 0 of AZD1222 vaccination.

The CDR3 nucleotides are TGTGCCCGGCCCGACCTTAATGAAAAACTGTTTTTT. Translating it yields CARPDLNEKLFF. This sequence joins TRBV30 and TRBJ1-4; D is unresolved. V was shortened by 8 bases and J by 4 bases, with 11 bases between the two germline ends. CDR3 length: 12 residues. Germline loops: CDR1 GTSNPN, CDR2 SVGIG (reference sequence). Looking up the rest from reference TRBV30 and TRBJ1-4 gives the full variable domain: SQTIHQWPATLVQPVGSPLSLECTVEGTSNPNLYWYRQAAGRGLQLLFYSVGIGQISSEVPQNLSASRPQDRQFILSSKKLLLSDSGFYLCARPDLNEKLFFGSGTQLSVL.